This T cell receptor (beta chain) stems from a study of blood T cell repertoires in COVID-19. Study-wide background: Acute and convalescent COVID-19 samples came from the United States, Italy and Spain. T cells, B-cell-depleted T cells, or PBMCs supplied cDNA or gDNA.

Clones were read by immunoSEQ multiplex PCR, and TCRdb kept only the in-frame ones, dropping some. The table shows 200,000 to 250,000 clones, with roughly four fifths occurring only once. The sample consisted of peripheral blood. The origin of this receptor is a woman between 40 and 55 years old with acute or convalescent COVID-19.

The CDR3 DNA reads as TGTGCCAGCAGCCCCTCAGGGAATAGCAATCAGCCCCAGCATTTT. Protein: CASSPSGNSNQPQHF. V usage is TRBV9 and J usage is TRBJ1-5; TRBD1 is a possible D gene (5 bases). This CDR3 is 15 amino acids long. The germline CDR1 and CDR2 sequences are SGDLS and YYNGEE. Trimming cost V 4 bases and J 0 bases, with 11 bases left between them.